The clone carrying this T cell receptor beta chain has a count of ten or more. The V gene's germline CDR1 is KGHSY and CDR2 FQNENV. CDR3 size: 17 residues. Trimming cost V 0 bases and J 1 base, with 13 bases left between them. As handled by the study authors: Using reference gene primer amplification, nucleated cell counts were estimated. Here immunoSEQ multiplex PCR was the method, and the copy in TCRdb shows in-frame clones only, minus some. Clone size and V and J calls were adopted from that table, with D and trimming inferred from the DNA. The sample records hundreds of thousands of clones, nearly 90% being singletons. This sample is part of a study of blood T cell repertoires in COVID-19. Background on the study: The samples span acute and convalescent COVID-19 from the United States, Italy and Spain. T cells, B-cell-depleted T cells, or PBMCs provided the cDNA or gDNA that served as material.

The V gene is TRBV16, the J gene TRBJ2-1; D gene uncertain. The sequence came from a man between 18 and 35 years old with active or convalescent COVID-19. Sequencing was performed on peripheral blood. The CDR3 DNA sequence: TGTGCCAGCAGCCAATCGTTGTCGGCGGCGTCCTACAATGAGCAGTTCTTC. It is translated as CASSQSLSAASYNEQFF.